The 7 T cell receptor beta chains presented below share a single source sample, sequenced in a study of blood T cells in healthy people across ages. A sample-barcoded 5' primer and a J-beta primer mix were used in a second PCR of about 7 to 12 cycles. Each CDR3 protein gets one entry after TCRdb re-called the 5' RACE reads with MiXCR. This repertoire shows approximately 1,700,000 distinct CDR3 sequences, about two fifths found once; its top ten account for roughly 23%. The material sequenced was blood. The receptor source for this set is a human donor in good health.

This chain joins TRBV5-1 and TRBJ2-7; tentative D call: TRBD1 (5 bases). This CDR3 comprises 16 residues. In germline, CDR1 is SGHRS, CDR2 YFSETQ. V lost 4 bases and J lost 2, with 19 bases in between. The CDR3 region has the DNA TGCGCCAGCAGCCCGAACCCCCTAGGACAAGCCTACGAGCAGTACTTC. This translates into CASSPNPLGQAYEQYF.

CDR3 residues: CASSYGAGTVNQPQHF. The CDR3 DNA is TGTGCCAGCAGTTACGGGGCTGGGACAGTCAATCAGCCCCAGCATTTT. The chain links TRBV6-6 to TRBJ1-5, with TRBD1 identical over 7 bases. Per germline, CDR1 MNHNY and CDR2 SVGAGI (reference sequence). The CDR3 is 16 amino acids. The trim removed 2 bases at V and 3 bases at J, leaving 7 bases unmatched.

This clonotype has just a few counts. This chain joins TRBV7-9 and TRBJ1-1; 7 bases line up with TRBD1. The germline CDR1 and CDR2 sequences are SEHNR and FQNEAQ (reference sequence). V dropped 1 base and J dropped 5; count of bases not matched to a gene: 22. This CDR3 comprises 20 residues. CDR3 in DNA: TGTGCCAGCAGCTTAGGGGTGGGGCCCGGGACAGTTATGATCAGGACTGAAGCTTTCTTT. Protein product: CASSLGVGPGTVMIRTEAFF.

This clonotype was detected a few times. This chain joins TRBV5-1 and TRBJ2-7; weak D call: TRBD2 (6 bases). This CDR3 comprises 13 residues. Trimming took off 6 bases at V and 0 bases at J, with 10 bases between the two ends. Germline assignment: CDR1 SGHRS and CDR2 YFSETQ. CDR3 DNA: TGCGCCAGCAAGTACGGGGGCTCCTACGAGCAGTACTTC. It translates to CASKYGGSYEQYF.

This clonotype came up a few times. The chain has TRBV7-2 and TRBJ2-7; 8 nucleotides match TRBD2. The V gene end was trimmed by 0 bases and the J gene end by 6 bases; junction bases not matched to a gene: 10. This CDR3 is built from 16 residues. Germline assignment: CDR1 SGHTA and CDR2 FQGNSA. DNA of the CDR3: TGTGCCAGCAGCTTAGCGTCCGGGGGGGGCCTATTCGAGCAGTACTTC. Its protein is CASSLASGGGLFEQYF.

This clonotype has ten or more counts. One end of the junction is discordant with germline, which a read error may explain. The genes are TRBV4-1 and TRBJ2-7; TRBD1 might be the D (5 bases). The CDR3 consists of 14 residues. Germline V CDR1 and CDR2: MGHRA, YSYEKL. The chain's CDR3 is CASSQGVGSYEQYF. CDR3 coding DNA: TGTGCCAGCAGCCAAGGGGTTGGTTCCTACGAGCAGTACTTC.

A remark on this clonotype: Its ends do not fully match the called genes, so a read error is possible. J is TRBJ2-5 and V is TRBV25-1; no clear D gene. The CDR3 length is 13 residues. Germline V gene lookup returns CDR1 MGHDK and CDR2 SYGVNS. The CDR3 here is CASREYGIETQYF. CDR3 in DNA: TGTGCCAGCAGGGAATACGGTATCGAGACCCAGTACTTC.